In its sample, the clone carrying this T cell receptor (beta chain) was seen many times. This entry is derived from a study of T cells in Graves' hyperthyroidism and ophthalmopathy. Study details: At initial diagnosis, before any treatment had begun, peripheral blood was obtained.

J gave up 1 base and V 5 bases, and 0 bases lay outside the gene matches. This CDR3 has 13 amino acids. Germline V CDR1 and CDR2: LNHDA, SQIVND (reference sequence). The hyperthyroidism was newly diagnosed and had lasted under 2 months; the patients were aged 18 to 65. Uncontrolled infection, other autoimmune disease, pregnancy or lactation excluded patients. Orbital computed tomography and thyroid ultrasound, together with serum TRAb and thyroxine and clinical symptoms, were used for diagnoses. Amplification of TCR beta CDR3 regions was performed using RNA transcripts as template. Researchers ran a first-round RT-PCR on the TCR CDR3 using the HTBI primer set. Each CDR3 protein is one row after TCRdb ran MiXCR on the multiplex PCR reads. The table records about 180,000 distinct CDR3 sequences, over 15% of them present only once.

The rearrangement uses TRBV19 and TRBJ2-7; 9 bases agree with TRBD1. The clonotype originates from a woman aged 50 to 60 with Graves' hyperthyroidism. The sequencing input was blood. The CDR3 here is CASSDRGSYEQYF. CDR3 bases: TGTGCCAGTAGTGACAGGGGGTCCTACGAGCAGTACTTC.